This TCR beta chain was sequenced during a study of T-cell memory formation after mild COVID-19. Study summary: There were largely donor-specific TCR clusters.

This clonotype was observed at least ten times. The CDR3 spans 12 residues. Germline V gives CDR1 SGHTS, CDR2 YDEGEE. V was pared by 4 bases and J by 8 bases, with 10 bases between. TCRalpha and TCRbeta libraries used 5'RACE with constant-segment primers and UMIs. TCRdb ran MiXCR on the 5' RACE reads and lists one entry per CDR3 protein. In the table there are fewer than 400,000 distinct CDR3 sequences, about 17% of which are singletons. The sequence was obtained from a young man who had mild COVID-19 (a few samples of this study predate the infection). Cell type and time point are not known. The specimen was PBMCs or a T cell subset sorted from them (not recorded which). This rearrangement joins TRBV5-8 to TRBJ2-1; D is unresolved. The CDR3 sequence: CASSPSGDEQFF. The CDR3 DNA follows: TGTGCCAGCAGCCCGTCGGGTGATGAGCAGTTCTTC.